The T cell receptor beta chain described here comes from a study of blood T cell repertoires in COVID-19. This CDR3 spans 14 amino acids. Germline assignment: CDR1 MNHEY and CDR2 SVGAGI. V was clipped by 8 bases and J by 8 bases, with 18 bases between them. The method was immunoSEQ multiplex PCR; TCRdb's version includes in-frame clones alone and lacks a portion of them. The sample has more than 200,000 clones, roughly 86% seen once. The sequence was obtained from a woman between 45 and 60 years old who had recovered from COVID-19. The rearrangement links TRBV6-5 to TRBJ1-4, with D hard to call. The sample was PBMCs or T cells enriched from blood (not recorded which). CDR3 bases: TGTGCCAGCTCCGTCAGGCCGGGAGGGGAAAAACTGTTTTTT. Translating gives CASSVRPGGEKLFF.